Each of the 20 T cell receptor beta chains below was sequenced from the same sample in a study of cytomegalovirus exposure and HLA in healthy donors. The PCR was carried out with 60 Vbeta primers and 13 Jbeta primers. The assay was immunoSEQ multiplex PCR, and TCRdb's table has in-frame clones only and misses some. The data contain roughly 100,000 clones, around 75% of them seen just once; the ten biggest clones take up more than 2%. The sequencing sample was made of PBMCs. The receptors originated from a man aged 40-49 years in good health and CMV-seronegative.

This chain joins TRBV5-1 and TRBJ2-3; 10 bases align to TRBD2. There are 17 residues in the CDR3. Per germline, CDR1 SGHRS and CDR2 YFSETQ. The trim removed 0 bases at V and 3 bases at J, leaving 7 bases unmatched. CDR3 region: CASSLGAGGPRTDTQYF. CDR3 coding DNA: TGCGCCAGCAGCTTGGGAGCGGGGGGGCCTAGGACAGATACGCAGTATTTT.

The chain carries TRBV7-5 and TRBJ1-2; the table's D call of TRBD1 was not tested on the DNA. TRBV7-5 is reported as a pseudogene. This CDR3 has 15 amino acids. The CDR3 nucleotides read TGTGTCAGAAGCTTAGGGCAGGGGGCGACCTATGGCTACACCTTC. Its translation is CVRSLGQGATYGYTF.

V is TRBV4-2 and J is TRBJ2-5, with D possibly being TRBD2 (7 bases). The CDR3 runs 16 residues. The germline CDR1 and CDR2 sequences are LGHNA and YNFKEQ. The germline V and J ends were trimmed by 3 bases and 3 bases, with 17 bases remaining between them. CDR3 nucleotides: TGTGCCAGCAGCCAGGGCATGGGGGGGCTAGAAGAGACCCAGTACTTC. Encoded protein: CASSQGMGGLEETQYF.

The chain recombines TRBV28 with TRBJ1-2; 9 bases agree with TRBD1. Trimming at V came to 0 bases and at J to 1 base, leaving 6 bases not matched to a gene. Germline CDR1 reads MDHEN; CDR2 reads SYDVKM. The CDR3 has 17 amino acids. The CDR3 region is CASSLWGTGRGNYGYTF. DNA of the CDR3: TGTGCCAGCAGTTTATGGGGGACAGGGAGGGGTAACTATGGCTACACCTTC.

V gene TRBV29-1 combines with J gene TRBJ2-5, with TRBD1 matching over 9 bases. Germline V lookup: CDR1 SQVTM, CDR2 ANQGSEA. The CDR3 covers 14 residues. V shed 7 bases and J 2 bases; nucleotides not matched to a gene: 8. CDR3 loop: CSGKYRGRQETQYF. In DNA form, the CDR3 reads TGCAGCGGAAAATACAGGGGGCGTCAAGAGACCCAGTACTTC.

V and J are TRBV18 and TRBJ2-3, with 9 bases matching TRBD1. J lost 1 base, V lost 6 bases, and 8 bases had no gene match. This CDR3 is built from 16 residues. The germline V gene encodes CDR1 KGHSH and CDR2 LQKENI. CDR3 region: CASSPGQGGGTDTQYF. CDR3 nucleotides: TGTGCCAGCTCGCCGGGACAGGGCGGGGGCACAGATACGCAGTATTTT. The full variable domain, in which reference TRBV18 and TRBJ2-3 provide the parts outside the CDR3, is NAGVMQNPRHLVRRRGQEARLRCSPMKGHSHVYWYRQLPEEGLKFMVYLQKENIIDESGMPKERFSAEFPKEGPSILRIQQVVRGDSAAYFCASSPGQGGGTDTQYFGPGTRLTVL.

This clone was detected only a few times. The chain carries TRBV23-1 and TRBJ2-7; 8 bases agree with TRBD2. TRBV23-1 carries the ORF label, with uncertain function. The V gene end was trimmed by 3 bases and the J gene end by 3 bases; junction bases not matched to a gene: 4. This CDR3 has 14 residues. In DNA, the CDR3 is TGCGCCAGCAGTCAGCCGGGAGGGGGCTACGAGCAGTACTTC. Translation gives CASSQPGGGYEQYF.

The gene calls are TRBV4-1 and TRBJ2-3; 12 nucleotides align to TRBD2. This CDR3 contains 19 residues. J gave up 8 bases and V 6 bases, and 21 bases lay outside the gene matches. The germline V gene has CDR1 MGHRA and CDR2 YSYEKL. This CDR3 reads CASSPSPSASGGARATQYF. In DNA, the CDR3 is TGCGCCAGCAGTCCGTCCCCCTCTGCTAGCGGGGGGGCAAGGGCTACGCAGTATTTT.

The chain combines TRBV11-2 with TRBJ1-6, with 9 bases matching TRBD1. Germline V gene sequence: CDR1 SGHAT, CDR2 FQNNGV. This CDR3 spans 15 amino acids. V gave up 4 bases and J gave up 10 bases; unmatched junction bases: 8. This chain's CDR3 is CASSSGTGRKSPLHF. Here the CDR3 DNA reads TGTGCCAGCAGCTCCGGGACAGGGAGGAAATCACCCCTCCACTTT.

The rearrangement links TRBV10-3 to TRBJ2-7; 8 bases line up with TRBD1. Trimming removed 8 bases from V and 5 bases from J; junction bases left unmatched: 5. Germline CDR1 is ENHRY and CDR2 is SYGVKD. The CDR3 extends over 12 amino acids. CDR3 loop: CAIRDRTNEQYF. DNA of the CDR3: TGTGCCATCCGGGACAGGACTAACGAGCAGTACTTC.

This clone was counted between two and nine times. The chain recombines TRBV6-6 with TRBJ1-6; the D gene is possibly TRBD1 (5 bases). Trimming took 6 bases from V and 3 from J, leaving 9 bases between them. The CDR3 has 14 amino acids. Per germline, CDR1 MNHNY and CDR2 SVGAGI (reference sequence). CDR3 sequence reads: CASRTDSYNSPLHF. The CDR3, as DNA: TGTGCCAGCAGAACAGACAGCTATAATTCACCCCTCCACTTT.

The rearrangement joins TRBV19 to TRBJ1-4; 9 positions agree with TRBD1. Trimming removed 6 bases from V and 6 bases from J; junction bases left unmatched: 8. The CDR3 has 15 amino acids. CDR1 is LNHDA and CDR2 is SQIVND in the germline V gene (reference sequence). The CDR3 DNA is TGTGCCAGTAGGCAAAACAGGGGGCTTGATGAAAAACTGTTTTTT. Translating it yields CASRQNRGLDEKLFF.

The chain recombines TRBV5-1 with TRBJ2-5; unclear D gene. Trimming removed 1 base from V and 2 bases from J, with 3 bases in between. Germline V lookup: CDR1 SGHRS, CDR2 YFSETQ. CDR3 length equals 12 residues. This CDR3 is CASSLLQETQYF. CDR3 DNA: TGCGCCAGCAGCTTGTTACAAGAGACCCAGTACTTC.

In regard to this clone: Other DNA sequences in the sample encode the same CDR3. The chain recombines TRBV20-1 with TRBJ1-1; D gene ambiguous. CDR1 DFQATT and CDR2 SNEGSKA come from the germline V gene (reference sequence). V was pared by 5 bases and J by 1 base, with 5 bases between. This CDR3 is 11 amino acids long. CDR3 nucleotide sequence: TGCAGTGCTCCCGGGAACACTGAAGCTTTCTTT. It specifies CSAPGNTEAFF.

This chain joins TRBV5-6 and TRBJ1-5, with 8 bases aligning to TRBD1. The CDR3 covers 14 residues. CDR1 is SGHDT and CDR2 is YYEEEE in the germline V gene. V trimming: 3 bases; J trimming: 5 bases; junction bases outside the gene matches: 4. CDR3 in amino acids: CASSSQTGDQPQHF. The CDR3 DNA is TGTGCCAGCAGCTCCCAGACAGGGGATCAGCCCCAGCATTTT.

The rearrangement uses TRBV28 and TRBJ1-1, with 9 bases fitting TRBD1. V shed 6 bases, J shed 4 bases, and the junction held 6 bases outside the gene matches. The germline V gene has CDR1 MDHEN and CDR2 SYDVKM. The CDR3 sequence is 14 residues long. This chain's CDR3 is CASRGQGMVTEAFF. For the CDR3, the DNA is TGTGCCAGCAGAGGACAGGGGATGGTCACTGAAGCTTTCTTT. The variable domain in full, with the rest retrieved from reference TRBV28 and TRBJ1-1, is DVKVTQSSRYLVKRTGEKVFLECVQDMDHENMFWYRQDPGLGLRLIYFSYDVKMKEKGDIPEGYSVSREKKERFSLILESASTNQTSMYLCASRGQGMVTEAFFGQGTRLTVV.

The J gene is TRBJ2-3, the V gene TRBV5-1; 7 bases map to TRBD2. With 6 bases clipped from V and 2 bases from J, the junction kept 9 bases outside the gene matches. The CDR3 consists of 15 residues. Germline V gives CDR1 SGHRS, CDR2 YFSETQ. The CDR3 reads CASKRSGRDTDTQYF. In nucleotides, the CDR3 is TGCGCCAGCAAAAGAAGTGGGAGGGACACAGATACGCAGTATTTT.

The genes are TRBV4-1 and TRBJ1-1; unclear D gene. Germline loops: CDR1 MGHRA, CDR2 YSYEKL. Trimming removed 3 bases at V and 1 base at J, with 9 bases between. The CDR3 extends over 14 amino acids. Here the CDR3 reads CASSHVTANTEAFF. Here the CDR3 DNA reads TGCGCCAGCAGCCACGTAACAGCGAACACTGAAGCTTTCTTT.

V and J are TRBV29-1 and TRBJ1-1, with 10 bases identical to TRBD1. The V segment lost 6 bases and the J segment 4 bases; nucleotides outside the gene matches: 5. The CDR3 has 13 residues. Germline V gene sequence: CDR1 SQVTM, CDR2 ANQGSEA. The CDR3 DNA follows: TGCAGCGTGGGGACAGGGGTGGGCACTGAAGCTTTCTTT. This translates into CSVGTGVGTEAFF.

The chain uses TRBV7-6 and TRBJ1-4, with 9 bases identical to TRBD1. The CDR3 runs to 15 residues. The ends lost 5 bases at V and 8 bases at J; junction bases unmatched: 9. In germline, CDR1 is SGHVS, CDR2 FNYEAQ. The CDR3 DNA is TGTGCCAGCAGCACGCAAACAGGGGGCCACGAAAAACTGTTTTTT. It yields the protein CASSTQTGGHEKLFF.